Listed here are 29 T cell receptor beta chains from one sample, sequenced in a study of T cell changes during pregnancy in multiple sclerosis. The table came from immunoSEQ multiplex PCR; TCRdb's copy has only in-frame clones and leaves some out. Among about 50,000 clones, roughly nine tenths were seen once, and the ten largest hold roughly a tenth. The material sequenced was CD8+ T cells from peripheral blood mononuclear cells, taken after pregnancy. The receptors shown here come from a female donor with multiple sclerosis, enrolled in a pregnancy study.

The J gene is TRBJ2-7, the V gene TRBV7-9; D may be TRBD1 (5 bases). CDR3 size: 19 residues. Germline V gene sequence: CDR1 SEHNR, CDR2 FQNEAQ (reference sequence). V shed 1 base and J shed 2 bases, with 24 bases lying between them. CDR3 sequence: CASSLGKGQGTQKTYEQYF. As DNA, the CDR3 is TGTGCCAGCAGCTTAGGAAAAGGGCAGGGAACCCAAAAGACCTACGAGCAGTACTTC.

V gene TRBV30 combines with J gene TRBJ2-5; 8 bases map to TRBD2. CDR3 length equals 14 residues. The V segment lost 2 bases and the J segment 1 base; nucleotides outside the gene matches: 3. The germline gives CDR1 GTSNPN, CDR2 SVGIG (reference sequence). The CDR3 DNA is TGTGCCTGGAGTACTAGCGGCCTCCAAGAGACCCAGTACTTC. Protein product: CAWSTSGLQETQYF.

The chain carries TRBV19 and TRBJ2-1; 14 bases are a match to TRBD2. With 6 bases clipped from V and 8 bases from J, the junction kept 12 bases outside the gene matches. Germline values: CDR1 LNHDA, CDR2 SQIVND (reference sequence). This CDR3 contains 17 residues. The CDR3, as DNA: TGTGCCAGTAGCCCCTGGCCTGGGACTAGCGGGGGTGATGAGCAGTTCTTC. Protein sequence: CASSPWPGTSGGDEQFF. Together with reference TRBV19 and TRBJ2-1, the CDR3 gives the full variable domain: DGGITQSPKYLFRKEGQNVTLSCEQNLNHDAMYWYRQDPGQGLRLIYYSQIVNDFQKGDIAEGYSVSREKKESFPLTVTSAQKNPTAFYLCASSPWPGTSGGDEQFFGPGTRLTVL.

This chain joins TRBV5-1 and TRBJ2-3; 10 bases line up with TRBD2. After removal of 2 bases from V and 0 bases from J, the junction contained 9 bases not matched to a gene. Germline V gene lookup returns CDR1 SGHRS and CDR2 YFSETQ. This CDR3 spans 18 amino acids. CDR3 in DNA: TGCGCCAGCAGCTTTGGCCTAGCGGGGGCCCCAAGCACAGATACGCAGTATTTT. Translated: CASSFGLAGAPSTDTQYF.

The V and J genes are TRBV4-1 and TRBJ2-1; TRBD2 matches at 8 bases. There are 17 residues in the CDR3. Germline loops: CDR1 MGHRA, CDR2 YSYEKL. V trimming: 0 bases; J trimming: 0 bases; junction bases outside the gene matches: 4. CDR3 region: CASSQDWGLDSYNEQFF. CDR3 in DNA: TGCGCCAGCAGCCAAGATTGGGGACTAGACTCCTACAATGAGCAGTTCTTC.

This chain links TRBV6-1 with TRBJ2-7, with 11 bases aligning to TRBD2. Germline V CDR1 and CDR2: MNHNS, SASEGT. CDR3 size: 16 residues. Trimming at V came to 1 base and at J to 3 bases, leaving 5 bases not matched to a gene. The CDR3 region is CASSEVTLAGGYEQYF. DNA for the CDR3: TGTGCCAGCAGTGAAGTCACCCTAGCGGGGGGCTACGAGCAGTACTTC.

This chain links TRBV10-1 with TRBJ2-7; perhaps TRBD2 as D (5 bases). Germline CDR1 WNHNN, CDR2 SYGVQD (reference sequence). The CDR3 loop spans 15 amino acids. With 8 bases removed from V and 7 bases from J, the gap between germline ends came to 24 bases. The CDR3 nucleotides read TGCGCCAGCTCCCGCGATAGGACTGATGGAAGAGAGCAGTACTTC. Amino acid sequence: CASSRDRTDGREQYF.

The chain has TRBV9 and TRBJ1-6, with D hard to call. Trimming removed 3 bases from V and 9 bases from J, with 13 bases in between. CDR3 length: 14 amino acids. Germline V gives CDR1 SGDLS, CDR2 YYNGEE. CDR3 DNA sequence: TGTGCCAGCAGCGATAGCTCCCCTCGTTCACCCCTCCACTTT. As protein: CASSDSSPRSPLHF.

The V gene is TRBV18, the J gene TRBJ1-1; TRBD1 might be the D (6 bases). Germline-derived CDR1 and CDR2 are KGHSH and LQKENI. The CDR3 has 15 residues. Trimming took 0 bases from V and 0 from J, leaving 8 bases between them. The CDR3 bases are TGTGCCAGCTCACCACCGGACAGACTGAACACTGAAGCTTTCTTT. Encoded protein: CASSPPDRLNTEAFF.

The chain uses TRBV13 and TRBJ2-7; 7 bases are a match to TRBD1. The CDR3 totals 15 residues. V shed 5 bases, J shed 3 bases, and the junction held 10 bases outside the gene matches. Germline V gene lookup returns CDR1 PRHDT and CDR2 FYEKMQ (reference sequence). The CDR3 bases are TGTGCCAGCAGCCTCGGGACAGCGGTAAACTACGAGCAGTACTTC. Translating gives CASSLGTAVNYEQYF.

V and J are TRBV27 and TRBJ2-7; 8 positions match TRBD1. The length of the CDR3 is 15 residues. V was pared by 3 bases and J by 4 bases, with 8 bases of the junction left unmatched. Germline V CDR1 and CDR2: MNHEY, SMNVEV (reference sequence). The CDR3 DNA is TGTGCCAGCAGTTTCCGGCAGGGGGCTATATACGAGCAGTACTTC. It encodes CASSFRQGAIYEQYF.

V usage is TRBV19 and J usage is TRBJ2-5; 9 nucleotides align to TRBD2. The CDR3 contains 16 residues. Germline assignment: CDR1 LNHDA and CDR2 SQIVND (reference sequence). V shed 3 bases, J shed 1 base, and the junction held 6 bases outside the gene matches. For the CDR3, the DNA is TGTGCCAGTAGTATTGCTAGCGGGGCGTTCCAAGAGACCCAGTACTTC. Translated, it gives CASSIASGAFQETQYF.

The V gene is TRBV6-5, the J gene TRBJ2-7, with 7 bases lining up with TRBD1. Germline assignment: CDR1 MNHEY and CDR2 SVGAGI. Germline trimming cut 5 bases from V and 3 bases from J; bases unmatched to any gene: 7. CDR3 size: 14 residues. CDR3 DNA sequence: TGTGCCAGCAGTAGGGACAGCTTAGTCTACGAGCAGTACTTC. It codes for CASSRDSLVYEQYF.

This sequence joins TRBV6-4 and TRBJ2-1; tentative D call: TRBD2 (5 bases). There are 14 residues in the CDR3. Germline assignment: CDR1 MRHNA and CDR2 SNTAGT. The germline V and J ends were trimmed by 6 bases and 5 bases, with 14 bases remaining between them. The CDR3 reads CASSQTGSHNEQFF. The DNA for the CDR3 is TGTGCCAGCAGCCAGACGGGGAGTCACAATGAGCAGTTCTTC.

V usage is TRBV6-5 and J usage is TRBJ1-2; the match to TRBD1 covers 8 bases. V was pared by 5 bases and J by 7 bases, with 6 bases of the junction left unmatched. CDR1 is MNHEY, CDR2 SVGAGI, per germline. The CDR3 contains 13 residues. The CDR3 DNA follows: TGTGCCAGCAGTCCAGGGGGCCTAAGTGGCTACACCTTC. Encoded protein: CASSPGGLSGYTF.

V is TRBV6-4 and J is TRBJ1-5, with 7 bases fitting TRBD1. Germline values: CDR1 MRHNA, CDR2 SNTAGT. V lost 3 bases and J lost 7; bases outside the gene matches: 9. This CDR3 region has 15 residues. Written as DNA, the CDR3 is TGTGCCAGCAGTGAAACAGGGGCCGAGGCGCAGCCCCAGCATTTT. This gives the protein CASSETGAEAQPQHF.

In this sample, this clone turned up a few times. CDR3: CASTGGFGHSPLHF. In DNA, the CDR3 is TGTGCCAGCACGGGGGGATTCGGCCATTCACCCCTCCACTTT. The V and J genes are TRBV27 and TRBJ1-6; weak D call: TRBD1 (5 bases). Germline CDR1 reads MNHEY; CDR2 reads SMNVEV (reference sequence). With 7 bases removed from V and 8 bases from J, the gap between germline ends came to 15 bases. CDR3 length: 14 amino acids.

This rearrangement joins TRBV13 to TRBJ2-1; D possibly corresponds to TRBD2 (5 bases). Trimming took 1 base from V and 2 from J, leaving 6 bases between them. Germline CDR1 is PRHDT and CDR2 is FYEKMQ (reference sequence). This CDR3 is 14 amino acids long. CDR3 sequence: CASSLERTYNEQFF. CDR3 DNA sequence: TGTGCCAGCAGCTTAGAGCGGACCTACAATGAGCAGTTCTTC.

The chain is built from TRBV6-6 and TRBJ2-2; possibly TRBD1 for D (5 bases). Trimming stripped 6 bases from V and 6 bases from J, with 11 bases between. CDR1 is MNHNY and CDR2 is SVGAGI in the germline V gene (reference sequence). The CDR3 has 13 residues. CDR3 nucleotides: TGTGCCAGCAGGTTACAGGTGGCCGGGGAGCTGTTTTTT. Amino acid sequence: CASRLQVAGELFF.

The chain employs TRBV7-9 and TRBJ1-2, with 12 bases fitting TRBD1. Unmatched junction bases numbered 10, after V lost 5 bases and J lost 3 bases. Germline CDR1 SEHNR, CDR2 FQNEAQ (reference sequence). This CDR3 is 17 amino acids long. CDR3 nucleotide sequence: TGTGCCAGCAGCCCTCGGGACAGGGGGCGCACGGACTATGGCTACACCTTC. Translating gives CASSPRDRGRTDYGYTF.

This sequence joins TRBV29-1 and TRBJ2-5; 8 bases align to TRBD1. Germline V lookup: CDR1 SQVTM, CDR2 ANQGSEA. This CDR3 spans 14 amino acids. V lost 1 base to trimming and J lost 5 bases; unmatched junction nucleotides: 6. This CDR3 is CSVEGTGWGETQYF. CDR3 DNA sequence: TGCAGCGTTGAAGGGACAGGGTGGGGTGAGACCCAGTACTTC.

This chain connects TRBV11-2 to TRBJ2-7, with 11 bases fitting TRBD2. J lost 7 bases, V lost 5 bases, and 10 bases had no gene match. Germline CDR1 reads SGHAT; CDR2 reads FQNNGV. This CDR3 is built from 15 residues. This CDR3 reads CASSPGLAAPKEQYF. DNA of the CDR3: TGTGCCAGCAGCCCGGGACTAGCGGCCCCTAAGGAGCAGTACTTC.

The chain combines TRBV6-1 with TRBJ1-1, with 9 bases identical to TRBD1. With 11 bases clipped from V and 1 base from J, the junction kept 8 bases outside the gene matches. The CDR3 runs 14 residues. Looked up from germline, CDR1 is MNHNS and CDR2 is SASEGT. The CDR3 loop reads CAGRTGASNTEAFF. In DNA, the CDR3 is TGTGCCGGAAGGACAGGGGCATCGAACACTGAAGCTTTCTTT.

This clone has only a few counts. In DNA, the CDR3 is TGTGCCAGCAGTTACTCAGGGCAGGGGACCTCCTACGAGCAGTACTTC. Protein: CASSYSGQGTSYEQYF. This chain uses TRBV6-6 with TRBJ2-7; a weak D match, TRBD1 (6 bases). V was trimmed by 0 bases and J by 0 bases, leaving 12 bases between them. This CDR3 spans 16 amino acids. CDR1 MNHNY and CDR2 SVGAGI come from the germline V gene (reference sequence).

The chain carries TRBV9 and TRBJ2-7; 7 positions match TRBD2. Germline CDR1 is SGDLS and CDR2 is YYNGEE. This CDR3 contains 15 residues. The J segment lost 3 bases and the V segment lost 3 bases, leaving 9 bases of the junction unmatched. CDR3 nucleotide sequence: TGTGCCAGCAGCGCCTCAGCGGGACCTGGCTACGAGCAGTACTTC. Its protein is CASSASAGPGYEQYF.

V and J are TRBV11-1 and TRBJ2-5, with no clear D. The ends were cut back, 0 bases at V and 5 bases at J, with 7 bases in the middle. Germline V gene sequence: CDR1 SGHAT, CDR2 FQDESV (reference sequence). CDR3 length equals 13 residues. CDR3 loop: CASSLAQVETQYF. Written as DNA, the CDR3 is TGTGCCAGCAGCTTAGCGCAGGTGGAGACCCAGTACTTC.

The rearrangement uses TRBV5-4 and TRBJ1-6; D unresolved. Per the germline V gene, CDR1 is SGHNT and CDR2 is YYREEE (reference sequence). The CDR3 is made up of 14 amino acids. The germline V and J ends were trimmed by 4 bases and 7 bases, with 12 bases remaining between them. The CDR3, as DNA: TGTGCCAGCAGCACCGACGGAGCGAATTCACCCCTCCACTTT. This encodes CASSTDGANSPLHF.

This clone showed up just once. The chain uses TRBV4-2 and TRBJ1-3; TRBD1 aligns across 7 bases. The junction had 6 bases not matched to a gene; V was cut back by 4 bases and J by 0 bases. CDR1 is LGHNA, CDR2 YNFKEQ, per germline. This CDR3 comprises 16 residues. CDR3 loop: CASSLPGQNSGNTIYF. The CDR3 nucleotides are TGTGCCAGCAGCCTCCCGGGACAGAACTCTGGAAACACCATATATTTT.

The gene calls are TRBV1 and TRBJ2-3; TRBD2 is taken as the D call from the table, unchecked against the DNA. TRBV1 is deemed a pseudogene. The CDR3 totals 16 residues. The CDR3 loop reads CTSSQEFSGGTDTQYF. Written as DNA, the CDR3 is TGCACCAGCAGCCAAGAGTTTAGCGGGGGAACAGATACGCAGTATTTT.